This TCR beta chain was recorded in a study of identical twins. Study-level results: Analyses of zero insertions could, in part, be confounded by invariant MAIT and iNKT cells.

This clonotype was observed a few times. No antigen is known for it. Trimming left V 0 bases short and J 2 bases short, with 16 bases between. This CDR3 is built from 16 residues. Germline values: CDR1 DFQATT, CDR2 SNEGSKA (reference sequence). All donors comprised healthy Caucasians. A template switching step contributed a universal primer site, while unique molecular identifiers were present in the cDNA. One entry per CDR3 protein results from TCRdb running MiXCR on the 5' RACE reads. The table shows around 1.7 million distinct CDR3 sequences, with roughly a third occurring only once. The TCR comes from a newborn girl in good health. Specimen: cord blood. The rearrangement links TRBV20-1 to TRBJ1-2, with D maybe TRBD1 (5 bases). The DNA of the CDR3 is TGCAGTGCTAGAGATCTCGGGGACCCCGCGAACTATGGCTACACCTTC. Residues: CSARDLGDPANYGYTF.